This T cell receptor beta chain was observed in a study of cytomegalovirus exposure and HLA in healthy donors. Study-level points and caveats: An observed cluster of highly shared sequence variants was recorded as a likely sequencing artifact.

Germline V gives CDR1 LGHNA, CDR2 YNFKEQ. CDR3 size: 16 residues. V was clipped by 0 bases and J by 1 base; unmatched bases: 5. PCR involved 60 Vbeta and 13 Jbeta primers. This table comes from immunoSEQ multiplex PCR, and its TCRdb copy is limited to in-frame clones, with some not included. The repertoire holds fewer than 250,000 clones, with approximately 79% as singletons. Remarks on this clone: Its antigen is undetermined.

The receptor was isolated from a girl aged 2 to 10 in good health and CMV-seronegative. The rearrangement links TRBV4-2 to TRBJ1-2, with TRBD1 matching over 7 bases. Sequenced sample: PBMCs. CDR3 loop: CASSQDRGGINYGYTF. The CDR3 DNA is TGTGCCAGCAGCCAAGATCGAGGGGGCATTAACTATGGCTACACCTTC.